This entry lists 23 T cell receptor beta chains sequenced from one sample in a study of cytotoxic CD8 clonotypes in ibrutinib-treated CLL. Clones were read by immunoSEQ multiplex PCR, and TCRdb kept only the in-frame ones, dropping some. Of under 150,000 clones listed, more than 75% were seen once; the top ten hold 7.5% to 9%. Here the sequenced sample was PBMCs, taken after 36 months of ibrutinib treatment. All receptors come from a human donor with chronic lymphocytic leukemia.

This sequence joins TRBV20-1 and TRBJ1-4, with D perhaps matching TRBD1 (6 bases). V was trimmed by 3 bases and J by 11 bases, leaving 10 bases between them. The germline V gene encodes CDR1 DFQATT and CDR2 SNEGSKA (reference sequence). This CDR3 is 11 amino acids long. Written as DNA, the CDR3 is TGCAGTGCTAGGGGGGCAGAGAAACTGTTTTTT. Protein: CSARGAEKLFF.

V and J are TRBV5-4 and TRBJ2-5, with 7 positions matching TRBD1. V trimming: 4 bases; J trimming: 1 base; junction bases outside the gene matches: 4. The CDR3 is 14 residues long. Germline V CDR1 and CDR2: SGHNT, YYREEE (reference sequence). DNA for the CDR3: TGTGCCAGCAGCCTAGACAGGGTCCAAGAGACCCAGTACTTC. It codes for CASSLDRVQETQYF.

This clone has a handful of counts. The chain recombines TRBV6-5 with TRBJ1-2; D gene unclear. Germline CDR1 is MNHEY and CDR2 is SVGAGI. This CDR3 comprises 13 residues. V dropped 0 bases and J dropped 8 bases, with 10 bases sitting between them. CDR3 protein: CASSYSGAEGYTF. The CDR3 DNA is TGTGCCAGCAGTTACTCAGGTGCGGAAGGCTACACCTTC.

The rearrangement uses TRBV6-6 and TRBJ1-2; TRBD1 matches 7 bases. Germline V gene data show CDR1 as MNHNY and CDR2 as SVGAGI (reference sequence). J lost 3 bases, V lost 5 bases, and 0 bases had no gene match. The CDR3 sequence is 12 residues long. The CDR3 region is CASSGTDYGYTF. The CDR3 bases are TGTGCCAGCAGTGGGACAGACTATGGCTACACCTTC.

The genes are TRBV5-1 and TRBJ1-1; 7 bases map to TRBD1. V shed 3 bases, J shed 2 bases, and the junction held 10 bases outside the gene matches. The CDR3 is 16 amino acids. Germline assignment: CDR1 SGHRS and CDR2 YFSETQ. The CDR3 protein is CASSSRATGINTEAFF. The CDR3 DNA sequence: TGCGCCAGCAGCTCCAGGGCGACAGGGATTAACACTGAAGCTTTCTTT.

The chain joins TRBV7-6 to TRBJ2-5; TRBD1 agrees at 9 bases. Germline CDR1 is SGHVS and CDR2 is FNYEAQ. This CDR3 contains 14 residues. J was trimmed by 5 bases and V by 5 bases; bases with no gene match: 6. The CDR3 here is CASSLQGAGETQYF. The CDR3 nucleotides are TGTGCCAGCAGCCTACAGGGGGCGGGGGAGACCCAGTACTTC. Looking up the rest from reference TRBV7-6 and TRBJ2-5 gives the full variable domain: GAGVSQSPRYKVTKRGQDVALRCDPISGHVSLYWYRQALGQGPEFLTYFNYEAQQDKSGLPNDRFSAERPEGSISTLTIQRTEQRDSAMYRCASSLQGAGETQYFGPGTRLLVL.

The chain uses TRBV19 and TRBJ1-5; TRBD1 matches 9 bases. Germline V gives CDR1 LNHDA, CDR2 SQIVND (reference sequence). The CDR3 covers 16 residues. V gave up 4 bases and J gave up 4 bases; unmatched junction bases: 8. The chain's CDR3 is CASSKLTGQGNQPQHF. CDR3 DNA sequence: TGTGCCAGTAGTAAACTGACAGGACAGGGGAATCAGCCCCAGCATTTT.

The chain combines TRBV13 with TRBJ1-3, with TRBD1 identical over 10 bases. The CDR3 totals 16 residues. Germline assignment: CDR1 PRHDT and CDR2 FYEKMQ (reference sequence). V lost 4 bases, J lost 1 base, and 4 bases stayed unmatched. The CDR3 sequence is CASSSPGQGSGNTIYF. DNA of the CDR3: TGTGCCAGCAGCTCACCGGGACAGGGGTCTGGAAACACCATATATTTT.

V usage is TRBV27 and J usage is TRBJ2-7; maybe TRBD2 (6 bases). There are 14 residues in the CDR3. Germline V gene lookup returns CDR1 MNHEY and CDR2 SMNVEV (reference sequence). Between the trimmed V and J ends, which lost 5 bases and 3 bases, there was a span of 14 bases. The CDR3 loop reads CASSKSPGGYEQYF. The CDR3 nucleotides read TGTGCCAGCAGTAAATCCCCCGGGGGCTACGAGCAGTACTTC.

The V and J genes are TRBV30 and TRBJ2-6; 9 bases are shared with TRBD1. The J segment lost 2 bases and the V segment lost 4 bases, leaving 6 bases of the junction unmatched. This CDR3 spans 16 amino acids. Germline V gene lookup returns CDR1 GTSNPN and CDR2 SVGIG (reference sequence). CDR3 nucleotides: TGTGCCTGGAATACAGGGGGCTATACTGGGGCCAACGTCCTGACTTTC. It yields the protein CAWNTGGYTGANVLTF.

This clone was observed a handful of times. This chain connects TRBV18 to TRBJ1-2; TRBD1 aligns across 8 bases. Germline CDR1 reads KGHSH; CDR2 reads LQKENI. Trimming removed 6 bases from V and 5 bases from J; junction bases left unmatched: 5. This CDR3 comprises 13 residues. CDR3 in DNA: TGTGCCAGCTCCACGGACAGGGCTTATGGCTACACCTTC. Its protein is CASSTDRAYGYTF.

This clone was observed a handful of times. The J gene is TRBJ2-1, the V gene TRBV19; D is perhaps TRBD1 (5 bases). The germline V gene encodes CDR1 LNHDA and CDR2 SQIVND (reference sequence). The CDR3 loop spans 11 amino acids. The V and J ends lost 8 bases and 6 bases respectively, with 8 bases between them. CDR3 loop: CASQQVNEQFF. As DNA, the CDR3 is TGTGCCAGTCAACAGGTCAATGAGCAGTTCTTC.

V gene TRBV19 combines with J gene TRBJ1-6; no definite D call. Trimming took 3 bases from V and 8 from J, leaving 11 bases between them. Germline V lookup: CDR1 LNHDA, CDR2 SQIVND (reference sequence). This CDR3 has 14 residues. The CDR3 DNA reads TGTGCCAGTAGTATGAGGGTGTTGGATTCACCCCTCCACTTT. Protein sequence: CASSMRVLDSPLHF.

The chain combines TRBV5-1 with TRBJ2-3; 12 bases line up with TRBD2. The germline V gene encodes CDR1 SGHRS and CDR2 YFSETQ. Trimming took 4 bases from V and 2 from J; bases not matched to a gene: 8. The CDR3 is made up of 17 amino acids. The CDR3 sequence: CASSRGLAGTLTDTQYF. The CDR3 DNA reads TGCGCCAGCAGCCGCGGACTAGCGGGGACCCTCACAGATACGCAGTATTTT.

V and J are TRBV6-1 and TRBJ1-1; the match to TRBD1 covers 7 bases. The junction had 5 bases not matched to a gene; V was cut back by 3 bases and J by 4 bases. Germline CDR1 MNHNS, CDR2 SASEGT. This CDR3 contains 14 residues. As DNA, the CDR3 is TGTGCCAGCAGTGACCAGACAGGGTTCACTGAAGCTTTCTTT. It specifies CASSDQTGFTEAFF.

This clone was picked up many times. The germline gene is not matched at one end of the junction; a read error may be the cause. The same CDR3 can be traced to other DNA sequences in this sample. CDR3 sequence (DNA): TGCGCCAGCACCTTGGGGAACGAGCAGTACTTC. The encoded protein is CASTLGNEQYF. The J gene is TRBJ2-7, the V gene TRBV5-1; D uncertain. This CDR3 has 11 residues. Looked up from germline, CDR1 is SGHRS and CDR2 is YFSETQ.

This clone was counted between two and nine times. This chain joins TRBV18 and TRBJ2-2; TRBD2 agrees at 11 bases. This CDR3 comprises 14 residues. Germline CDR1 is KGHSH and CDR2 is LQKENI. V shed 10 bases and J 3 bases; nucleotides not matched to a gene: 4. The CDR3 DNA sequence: TGTGCCACCGGACTAGCGGGCCACACCGGGGAGCTGTTTTTT. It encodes CATGLAGHTGELFF. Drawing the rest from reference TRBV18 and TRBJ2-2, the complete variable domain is NAGVMQNPRHLVRRRGQEARLRCSPMKGHSHVYWYRQLPEEGLKFMVYLQKENIIDESGMPKERFSAEFPKEGPSILRIQQVVRGDSAAYFCATGLAGHTGELFFGEGSRLTVL.

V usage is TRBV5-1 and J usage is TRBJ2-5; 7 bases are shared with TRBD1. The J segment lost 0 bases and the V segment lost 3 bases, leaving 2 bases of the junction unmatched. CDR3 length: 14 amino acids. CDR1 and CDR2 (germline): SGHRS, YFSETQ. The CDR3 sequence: CASSSQGYQETQYF. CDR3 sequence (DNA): TGCGCCAGCAGCTCACAGGGGTACCAAGAGACCCAGTACTTC.

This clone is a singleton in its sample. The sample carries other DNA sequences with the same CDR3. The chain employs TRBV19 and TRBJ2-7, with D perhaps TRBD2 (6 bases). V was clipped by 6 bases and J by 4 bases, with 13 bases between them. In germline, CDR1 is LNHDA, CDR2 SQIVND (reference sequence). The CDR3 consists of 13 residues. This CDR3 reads CASSIGGGYEQYF. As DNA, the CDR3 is TGTGCCAGTAGCATTGGCGGAGGGTACGAGCAGTACTTC.

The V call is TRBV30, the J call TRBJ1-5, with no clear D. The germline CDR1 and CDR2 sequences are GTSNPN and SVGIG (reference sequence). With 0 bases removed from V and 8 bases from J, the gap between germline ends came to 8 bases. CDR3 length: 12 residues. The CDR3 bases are TGTGCCTGGAGTGTAGGTCGGGAGCCCCAGCATTTT. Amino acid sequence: CAWSVGREPQHF.

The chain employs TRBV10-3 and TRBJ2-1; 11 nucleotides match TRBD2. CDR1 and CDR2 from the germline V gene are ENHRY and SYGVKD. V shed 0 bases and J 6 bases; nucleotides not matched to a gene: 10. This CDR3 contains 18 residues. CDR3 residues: CAISESPRGSGRANEQFF. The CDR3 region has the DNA TGTGCCATCAGTGAGTCGCCCCGAGGTAGCGGGAGGGCCAATGAGCAGTTCTTC.

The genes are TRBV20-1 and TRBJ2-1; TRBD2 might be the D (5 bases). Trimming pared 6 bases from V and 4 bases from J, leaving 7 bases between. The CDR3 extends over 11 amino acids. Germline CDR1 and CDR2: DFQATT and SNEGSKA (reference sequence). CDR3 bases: TGCAGTGCGGACTCGTACAATGAGCAGTTCTTC. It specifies CSADSYNEQFF.

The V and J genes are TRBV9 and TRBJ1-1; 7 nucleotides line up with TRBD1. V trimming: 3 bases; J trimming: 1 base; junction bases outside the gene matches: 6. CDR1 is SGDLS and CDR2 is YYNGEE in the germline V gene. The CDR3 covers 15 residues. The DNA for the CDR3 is TGTGCCAGCAGCGCCCGCCCAGGGGGGAACACTGAAGCTTTCTTT. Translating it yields CASSARPGGNTEAFF. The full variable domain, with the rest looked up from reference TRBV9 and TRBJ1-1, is DSGVTQTPKHLITATGQRVTLRCSPRSGDLSVYWYQQSLDQGLQFLIQYYNGEERAKGNILERFSAQQFPDLHSELNLSSLELGDSALYFCASSARPGGNTEAFFGQGTRLTVV.